Below, 22 T cell receptor beta chains from the same sample are listed, as sequenced in a study of T cells after somatic rescue of genetic block (dated by TCRdb to the early 2020s). The library came from the immunoSEQ multiplex PCR assay. The immuneACCESS repertoire file appears here via TCRdb, limited to in-frame rearrangements. These files lack a portion of the clones; in checked studies, under half of the deficit traces to unresolved V genes, and the cause of the others is not known. This sample gives approximately 11,000 clones in total; just under 80% of them show up just once. The ten largest clones represent just over 8% of the sample. Sequencing used peripheral blood mononuclear cells (PBMCs). The source of these receptors is a boy aged 10-17 years.

This chain connects TRBV11-3 to TRBJ2-3; D could derive from TRBD1 or TRBD2 (5 bases each). In germline, CDR1 is SGHNT, CDR2 YENEEA. This CDR3 is 16 amino acids long. V was trimmed by 6 bases and J by 4 bases, leaving 20 bases between them. CDR3 in DNA: TGTGCCAGCAGACCTAGGACACCCGGGGCTGCAGATACGCAGTATTTT. This codes for CASRPRTPGAADTQYF.

The chain employs TRBV4-1 and TRBJ2-1, with TRBD1 matching over 9 bases. Trimming at V came to 3 bases and at J to 4 bases, leaving 10 bases not matched to a gene. The CDR3 extends over 17 amino acids. CDR1 and CDR2 (germline): MGHRA, YSYEKL. The CDR3 DNA sequence: TGCGCCAGCAGCCACCAAGTGGCGACAGGGGGTTACAATGAGCAGTTCTTC. This translates into CASSHQVATGGYNEQFF.

The V gene is TRBV4-3, the J gene TRBJ1-2; 8 bases match TRBD1. The CDR3 runs 15 residues. The germline V gene encodes CDR1 LGHNA and CDR2 YSLEER. Unmatched junction bases numbered 8, after V lost 4 bases and J lost 4 bases. DNA for the CDR3: TGCGCCAGCAGCCCGGGACAGGCGCCGGTCTATGGCTACACCTTC. Encoded protein: CASSPGQAPVYGYTF.

The chain links TRBV6-5 to TRBJ2-3, with D possibly being TRBD1 (5 bases). The germline V gene encodes CDR1 MNHEY and CDR2 SVGAGI. The CDR3 has 15 amino acids. V shed 5 bases and J shed 0 bases, with 12 bases lying between them. CDR3 coding DNA: TGTGCCAGCAGTATGACAGACCCTAGCACAGATACGCAGTATTTT. Translating gives CASSMTDPSTDTQYF.

The chain couples TRBV5-4 to TRBJ2-7; 9 bases map to TRBD1. The CDR3 is made up of 14 amino acids. Trimming at V came to 0 bases and at J to 3 bases, leaving 1 base not matched to a gene. The germline CDR1 and CDR2 sequences are SGHNT and YYREEE (reference sequence). The chain's CDR3 is CASSLDRGLYEQYF. The CDR3 coding sequence is TGTGCCAGCAGCTTGGACAGGGGGCTCTACGAGCAGTACTTC. The full variable domain, its missing parts supplied by reference TRBV5-4 and TRBJ2-7, is ETGVTQSPTHLIKTRGQQVTLRCSSQSGHNTVSWYQQALGQGPQFIFQYYREEENGRGNFPPRFSGLQFPNYSSELNVNALELDDSALYLCASSLDRGLYEQYFGPGTRLTVT.

The chain employs TRBV5-1 and TRBJ2-1, with a possible D match to TRBD2 (6 bases). Per the germline V gene, CDR1 is SGHRS and CDR2 is YFSETQ. CDR3 size: 14 residues. With 8 bases removed from V and 7 bases from J, the gap between germline ends came to 19 bases. The CDR3 DNA follows: TGCGCCAGGGCCCCGGGACGGGAGAGGAATGAGCAGTTCTTC. Residues: CARAPGRERNEQFF.

The chain couples TRBV21-1 to TRBJ2-7; the table gives TRBD2 as D, unverified against the DNA. TRBV21-1 is reported as a pseudogene. The length of the CDR3 is 19 residues. CDR3 residues: CASSKALPASGRGPYEQYF. The DNA for the CDR3 is TGTGCCAGCAGCAAAGCGCTTCCTGCTAGCGGGAGGGGTCCCTACGAGCAGTACTTC.

The chain couples TRBV27 to TRBJ2-1, with 15 bases that match TRBD2. This CDR3 has 15 residues. The junction had 11 bases not matched to a gene; V was cut back by 5 bases and J by 15 bases. Germline V gives CDR1 MNHEY, CDR2 SMNVEV (reference sequence). The CDR3 is CASSPWTSGGALPFF. The CDR3 bases are TGTGCCAGCAGTCCCTGGACTAGCGGGGGGGCCTTACCGTTCTTC.

This chain uses TRBV7-7 with TRBJ2-1; 7 nucleotides match TRBD2. The germline CDR1 and CDR2 sequences are SSHAT and FNYEAQ (reference sequence). Germline trimming cut 2 bases from V and 8 bases from J; bases unmatched to any gene: 15. CDR3 size: 17 residues. The CDR3 is CASSLSPQVRTRYEQFF. DNA of the CDR3: TGTGCCAGCAGCTTAAGTCCACAGGTCCGGACTAGATATGAGCAGTTCTTC.

V usage is TRBV6-1 and J usage is TRBJ1-2; 8 bases fit TRBD1. The CDR3 contains 15 residues. Unmatched junction bases numbered 10, after V lost 6 bases and J lost 4 bases. Looked up from germline, CDR1 is MNHNS and CDR2 is SASEGT. The CDR3 region is CASSGVRTGRYGYTF. In DNA, the CDR3 is TGTGCCAGCAGCGGGGTTCGGACAGGGCGCTATGGCTACACCTTC.

This chain links TRBV29-1 with TRBJ2-6; maybe TRBD1 (5 bases). Germline loops: CDR1 SQVTM, CDR2 ANQGSEA. The length of the CDR3 is 13 residues. The germline V and J ends were trimmed by 6 bases and 0 bases, with 6 bases remaining between them. CDR3 region: CSVQASGANVLTF. The CDR3 coding sequence is TGCAGCGTACAGGCCTCTGGGGCCAACGTCCTGACTTTC.

CDR3 region: CASSLVGGGPYNEQFF. The CDR3 nucleotides are TGTGCCAGCAGCTTGGTGGGGGGCGGCCCCTACAATGAGCAGTTCTTC. The gene calls are TRBV5-8 and TRBJ2-1; either TRBD1 or TRBD2 may fit D (6 bases each). The V and J ends lost 0 bases and 2 bases respectively, with 12 bases between them. The CDR3 contains 16 residues. From germline, CDR1 is SGHTS and CDR2 YDEGEE.

This clone was counted between two and nine times. The rearrangement uses TRBV4-3 and TRBJ1-1, with D perhaps matching TRBD1 (5 bases). Germline V gives CDR1 LGHNA, CDR2 YSLEER. Trimming cost V 3 bases and J 0 bases, with 11 bases left between them. The CDR3 totals 15 residues. CDR3 in amino acids: CASSHPTVMNTEAFF. Written as DNA, the CDR3 is TGCGCCAGCAGCCACCCGACAGTTATGAACACTGAAGCTTTCTTT.

In this sample, this clone turned up a few times. CDR3: CASSLGMGTEAFF. The CDR3, as DNA: TGTGCCAGCAGCTTAGGTATGGGGACTGAAGCTTTCTTT. The V and J genes are TRBV7-9 and TRBJ1-1; D not certain. Trimming took 1 base from V and 5 from J, leaving 8 bases between them. The germline CDR1 and CDR2 sequences are SEHNR and FQNEAQ (reference sequence). This CDR3 has 13 residues.

This chain links TRBV11-1 with TRBJ1-1; D gene uncertain. In germline, CDR1 is SGHAT, CDR2 FQDESV (reference sequence). The ends were cut back, 5 bases at V and 4 bases at J, with 11 bases in the middle. This CDR3 has 13 residues. The CDR3 coding sequence is TGTGCCAGCAGCCTCCCAATAGGCACTGAAGCTTTCTTT. This sequence encodes CASSLPIGTEAFF.

In its sample, this clone was seen once. CDR3 loop: CASRASGGSNQPQHF. In DNA form, the CDR3 reads TGTGCCAGCAGGGCCTCGGGGGGCAGCAATCAGCCCCAGCATTTT. The gene calls are TRBV6-1 and TRBJ1-5, with D tentatively TRBD1 (6 bases). CDR3 length equals 15 residues. Germline CDR1 reads MNHNS; CDR2 reads SASEGT. V was pared by 6 bases and J by 1 base, with 13 bases between.

This chain joins TRBV7-2 and TRBJ2-5; D could derive from TRBD1 or TRBD2 (6 bases each). This CDR3 comprises 15 residues. V gave up 4 bases and J gave up 2 bases, with 14 bases separating them. Germline V gene lookup returns CDR1 SGHTA and CDR2 FQGNSA. This CDR3 is CASSWGLASQETQYF. CDR3 bases: TGTGCCAGCAGCTGGGGGCTAGCGTCTCAAGAGACCCAGTACTTC.

A few counts support this clone. The V gene is TRBV5-1, the J gene TRBJ2-2, with TRBD1 as a possible D gene (9 bases). CDR1 is SGHRS, CDR2 YFSETQ, per germline. The V end lost 7 bases, the J end lost 7 bases, and 23 bases lay between the germline ends. The CDR3 totals 16 residues. Here the CDR3 DNA reads TGCGCCAGCGTCGAACCGAGCGGGGGACAGGGCGGGGAGCTGTTTTTT. It yields the protein CASVEPSGGQGGELFF.

The chain links TRBV12-5 to TRBJ2-1; maybe TRBD2 (6 bases). CDR1 and CDR2 (germline): LGHNT, FRNRAP. The CDR3 has 12 residues. Trimming took 7 bases from V and 13 from J, leaving 17 bases between them. The CDR3 region has the DNA TGTGCTAGTGAACTCTCCCCAGCGGGTCAGTTCTTC. It is translated as CASELSPAGQFF.

The CDR3 DNA reads as TGTGCCAGCCAGTCGGACAGGGGGATTTCACCCCTCCACTTT. It is translated as CASQSDRGISPLHF. V and J are TRBV11-3 and TRBJ1-6; 10 positions match TRBD1. The CDR3 runs to 14 residues. The germline gives CDR1 SGHNT, CDR2 YENEEA. J lost 9 bases, V lost 8 bases, and 7 bases had no gene match.

The gene calls are TRBV15 and TRBJ1-2; a possible D gene is TRBD1 (5 bases). The germline V and J ends were trimmed by 0 bases and 3 bases, with 8 bases remaining between them. CDR3 length: 14 amino acids. CDR1 is LNHNV and CDR2 is YYDKDF in the germline V gene (reference sequence). The CDR3 sequence: CATSREGRYYGYTF. In DNA, the CDR3 is TGTGCCACCAGCAGAGAGGGACGGTACTATGGCTACACCTTC.

The chain is built from TRBV9 and TRBJ1-5; TRBD1 is a possible D gene (6 bases). Per the germline V gene, CDR1 is SGDLS and CDR2 is YYNGEE. V lost 3 bases and J lost 3, with 10 bases in between. The CDR3 has 14 amino acids. CDR3 region: CASSATGLNQPQHF. CDR3 nucleotides: TGTGCCAGCAGCGCCACAGGGCTCAATCAGCCCCAGCATTTT.